Below, 8 T cell receptor beta chains from the same sample are listed, as sequenced in a study of breast tumors, draining lymph nodes, adjacent tissues. TCRdb passed the multiplex PCR reads through MiXCR, listing each CDR3 protein once. There are more than 30,000 distinct CDR3 sequences in the sample; about 63% occur only once, and 15% to 20% lies in the top ten. Sequenced input: breast tumor tissue. All receptors derive from a female donor with breast cancer. Some clones in this sample may be carry-over from other donors' samples.

The rearrangement links TRBV4-1 to TRBJ1-2; D unresolved. Germline assignment: CDR1 MGHRA and CDR2 YSYEKL. The ends were cut back, 1 base at V and 4 bases at J, with 13 bases in the middle. The CDR3 is 15 amino acids. Here the CDR3 DNA reads TGCGCCAGCAGCCAAGGGGCGGCCGGCACCTATGGCTACACCTTC. Protein product: CASSQGAAGTYGYTF.

To note about this clonotype: The junction does not match germline at one end; this may be a read error. The chain uses TRBV12-5 and TRBJ1-3; 8 bases match TRBD1. Germline V gene lookup returns CDR1 LGHNT and CDR2 FRNRAP. The CDR3 is 14 residues long. The CDR3 loop reads CASEAGGPGTTIYF. As DNA, the CDR3 is TGTGCTAGTGAAGCAGGGGGCCCTGGAACCACCATATATTTT.

The CDR3 region is CASSIRTGGTGGTQYF. In DNA, the CDR3 is TGTGCCAGTAGTATTCGAACGGGAGGGACAGGGGGTACGCAGTATTTT. The rearrangement joins TRBV19 to TRBJ2-3; 11 nucleotides align to TRBD1. J was trimmed by 8 bases and V by 3 bases; bases with no gene match: 10. Germline CDR1 LNHDA, CDR2 SQIVND (reference sequence). The CDR3 sequence is 16 residues long.

This chain connects TRBV6-2 or TRBV6-3 to TRBJ2-5; TRBD2 might be the D (7 bases). Germline V CDR1 and CDR2: MNHEY, SVGEGT. The length of the CDR3 is 13 residues. V lost 8 bases and J 5 bases, leaving 15 bases between the germline ends. CDR3 sequence reads: CASYGGAGETQYF. The CDR3 DNA is TGTGCCAGCTATGGGGGGGCCGGGGAGACCCAGTACTTC.

The gene calls are TRBV12-3 or TRBV12-4 and TRBJ1-6; D gene ambiguous. V was trimmed by 3 bases and J by 9 bases, leaving 9 bases between them. The length of the CDR3 is 13 residues. CDR3 protein: CASSFGVGSPLHF. The CDR3 bases are TGTGCCAGCAGTTTCGGGGTAGGTTCACCCCTCCACTTT.

This clonotype has ten or more counts. The V gene is TRBV12-3 or TRBV12-4, the J gene TRBJ2-5; the match to TRBD2 covers 8 bases. CDR3 length equals 13 residues. The junction had 5 bases not matched to a gene; V was cut back by 6 bases and J by 5 bases. In nucleotides, the CDR3 is TGTGCCAGCAGCCCGGGAGGGTCCGAGACCCAGTACTTC. Protein sequence: CASSPGGSETQYF.

This clonotype was detected only a few times. V usage is TRBV10-3 and J usage is TRBJ1-6; a possible D gene is TRBD1 (5 bases). Germline V gene lookup returns CDR1 ENHRY and CDR2 SYGVKD. V was cut by 0 bases and J by 6 bases, with 15 bases left in between. This CDR3 is built from 17 residues. As DNA, the CDR3 is TGTGCCATCAGTGAGTCGCTAGTTTGGACACCTAATTCACCCCTCCACTTT. Protein: CAISESLVWTPNSPLHF.

This chain links TRBV9 with TRBJ1-6; TRBD1 is a possible D gene (5 bases). V dropped 4 bases and J dropped 7 bases, with 15 bases sitting between them. This CDR3 has 15 amino acids. Germline-derived CDR1 and CDR2 are SGDLS and YYNGEE. CDR3: CASSIGTDLNSPLHF. CDR3 nucleotide sequence: TGTGCCAGCAGCATAGGGACGGATCTCAATTCACCCCTCCACTTT.